This is a list of T cell receptor beta chains from one sample in a study of blood T cells in healthy people across ages. TCRdb re-analysed the 5' RACE reads in MiXCR, keeping a single row per CDR3 protein. In the table there are approximately 1.5 million distinct CDR3 sequences, roughly 30% of which are singletons. The material sequenced was blood. Source of these receptors: a woman in her twenties or thirties in good health. The CDR3 runs from the conserved cysteine through the conserved F or W. The D gene is left open where the match is weak. Clone size appears in some rows only: once, few, many, or a class for an expanded clone.

abundance	v_gene	j_gene	d_gene	CDR3aa	CDR3nt
.	TRBV7-8	TRBJ2-5	.	CASSQRVPGMGETQYF	TGTGCCAGCAGCCAGAGAGTGCCAGGGATGGGAGAGACCCAGTACTTC
.	TRBV20-1	TRBJ2-3	.	CSALGMTSTDTQYF	TGCAGTGCTCTGGGAATGACTAGCACAGATACGCAGTATTTT
.	TRBV5-1	TRBJ2-7	.	CASSRLPGDMYEQYF	TGCGCCAGCAGCCGGTTACCAGGTGATATGTACGAGCAGTACTTC
.	TRBV7-9	TRBJ1-2	.	CASSPAPANANYGYTF	TGTGCCAGCAGCCCGGCCCCTGCAAATGCAAACTATGGCTACACCTTC
.	TRBV6-6	TRBJ1-1	.	CASSPSLRGRDTEAFF	TGTGCCAGCAGTCCCTCCCTACGGGGCAGGGACACTGAAGCTTTCTTT
.	TRBV6-6	TRBJ2-1	.	CASCFGSSVGGHEQFF	TGTGCCAGCTGCTTCGGGAGTAGCGTGGGGGGTCATGAGCAGTTCTTC
.	TRBV6-6	TRBJ1-1	.	CASGFSRVGTEAFF	TGTGCCAGCGGGTTCTCCAGGGTAGGCACTGAAGCTTTCTTT
.	TRBV27	TRBJ1-2	TRBD1	CASRRWGQGGENGYTF	TGTGCCAGCAGGCGTTGGGGACAGGGAGGGGAGAATGGCTACACCTTC
.	TRBV20-1	TRBJ2-7	TRBD2	CSADLGLAGSSYEQYF	TGCAGTGCTGACCTGGGACTAGCGGGAAGCTCCTACGAGCAGTACTTC
few	TRBV12-3/TRBV12-4	TRBJ2-1	TRBD2	CASSAGTSYGGEQFF	TGTGCCAGCAGTGCCGGGACTAGCTACGGCGGTGAGCAGTTCTTC
few	TRBV27	TRBJ2-1	TRBD2	CASSYDTSGVSYNEQFF	TGTGCCAGCAGTTACGATACTAGCGGGGTTTCCTACAATGAGCAGTTCTTC
.	TRBV15	TRBJ2-3	TRBD2	CATSRDLSGGRTDTQYF	TGTGCCACCAGCAGAGACCTCAGCGGGGGACGCACAGATACGCAGTATTTT
.	TRBV3-1	TRBJ1-5	.	CASSSSMGNQPQHF	TGTGCCAGCAGTTCCAGTATGGGGAATCAGCCCCAGCATTTT
.	TRBV7-9	TRBJ2-7	TRBD1	CASGGQGPSSYEQYF	TGTGCCAGCGGGGGACAGGGGCCGTCATCCTACGAGCAGTACTTC
once	TRBV15	TRBJ2-7	.	CATSRKTSSWSYEQYF	TGTGCCACCAGCAGAAAGACTTCAAGTTGGAGCTACGAGCAGTACTTC
.	TRBV24-1	TRBJ2-5	TRBD1	CATSDSDRGTQYF	TGTGCCACCAGTGACTCCGACAGGGGGACCCAGTACTTC
.	TRBV27	TRBJ1-1	.	CASSFRGTGTEAFF	TGTGCCAGCAGTTTTAGGGGGACTGGAACTGAAGCTTTCTTT
few	TRBV9	TRBJ2-1	.	CASTLQSSYNEQFF	TGTGCCAGCACTCTCCAGAGCTCCTACAATGAGCAGTTCTTC
.	TRBV24-1	TRBJ2-5	.	CATSDPGQETQYF	TGTGCCACCAGTGACCCTGGTCAAGAGACCCAGTACTTC
.	TRBV18	TRBJ2-1	.	CASSVLAPDYNEQFF	TGTGCCAGCTCTGTACTAGCCCCCGACTACAATGAGCAGTTCTTC
.	TRBV27	TRBJ2-1	TRBD2	CASGSGGYAYNEQFF	TGTGCCAGCGGCTCGGGGGGATACGCTTACAATGAGCAGTTCTTC
few	TRBV27	TRBJ1-6	TRBD1	CASSYAGGNSPLHF	TGTGCCAGCAGCTACGCAGGGGGTAATTCACCCCTCCACTTT
few	TRBV2	TRBJ1-2	.	CASSEHRDTYGYTF	TGTGCCAGCAGCGAGCACCGGGACACCTATGGCTACACCTTC
few	TRBV20-1	TRBJ2-6	.	CSAQLHARSGANVLTF	TGCAGTGCACAATTACATGCCCGGTCTGGGGCCAACGTCCTGACTTTC
.	TRBV10-3	TRBJ1-1	.	CAISGQYTEAFF	TGTGCCATCAGTGGACAGTACACTGAAGCTTTCTTT
.	TRBV29-1	TRBJ1-4	.	CSVARTGTKGEKLFF	TGCAGCGTTGCACGAACCGGGACAAAGGGTGAAAAACTGTTTTTT
many	TRBV5-1	TRBJ2-3	TRBD1	CASSWTGGGTDTQYF	TGCGCCAGCAGCTGGACAGGGGGCGGAACAGATACGCAGTATTTT
few	TRBV6-1	TRBJ2-3	TRBD2	CASSDKLAGDTQYF	TGTGCCAGCAGTGATAAACTAGCGGGAGATACGCAGTATTTT
.	TRBV6-1	TRBJ2-1	.	CASSRTATYMMGDEQFF	TGTGCCAGCAGTAGGACGGCGACATACATGATGGGCGATGAGCAGTTCTTC
.	TRBV10-3	TRBJ2-7	.	CAIRTPVSGSYEQYF	TGTGCCATCAGGACCCCGGTTAGCGGTTCCTACGAGCAGTACTTC
few	TRBV11-2	TRBJ2-3	.	CASSPASVYPEQYF	TGTGCCAGCAGCCCCGCCTCGGTCTACCCTGAGCAGTATTTT
.	TRBV21-1	TRBJ2-4	.	CASSEDSGALAKNIQYF	TGTGCCAGCAGCGAAGACAGCGGGGCCCTAGCCAAAAACATTCAGTACTTC
few	TRBV27	TRBJ2-7	TRBD2	CASIPSFAGGSYEQYF	TGTGCCAGCATCCCCTCTTTCGCGGGGGGTTCGTACGAGCAGTACTTC
.	TRBV15	TRBJ2-6	.	CATSGSGTVGANVLTF	TGTGCCACCAGCGGATCAGGAACTGTAGGGGCCAACGTCCTGACTTTC
.	TRBV29-1	TRBJ1-2	.	CSVGKGEGYTF	TGCAGCGTCGGTAAAGGGGAGGGCTACACCTTC
.	TRBV6-5	TRBJ2-1	TRBD2	CASSTRGRAVNEQFF	TGTGCCAGCAGTACCCGCGGGAGGGCCGTAAATGAGCAGTTCTTC
.	TRBV7-9	TRBJ2-1	TRBD2	CASSIAGAPYNEQFF	TGTGCCAGCAGTATAGCGGGAGCGCCCTACAATGAGCAGTTCTTC
few	TRBV28	TRBJ2-7	TRBD2	CASRNPGLGDYEQYF	TGTGCCAGCAGAAACCCGGGACTAGGGGACTACGAGCAGTACTTC
.	TRBV20-1	TRBJ1-2	TRBD1	CSAGEYRTGMSYTF	TGCAGTGCTGGGGAGTACAGGACAGGGATGAGCTACACCTTC
.	TRBV5-1	TRBJ2-1	TRBD2	CASSLTSGLEDNEQFF	TGCGCCAGCAGCTTGACATCCGGACTAGAAGACAATGAGCAGTTCTTC
.	TRBV5-1	TRBJ2-1	TRBD2	CASSLTSASSYNEQFF	TGCGCCAGCAGCTTGACTAGCGCCAGCTCCTACAATGAGCAGTTCTTC